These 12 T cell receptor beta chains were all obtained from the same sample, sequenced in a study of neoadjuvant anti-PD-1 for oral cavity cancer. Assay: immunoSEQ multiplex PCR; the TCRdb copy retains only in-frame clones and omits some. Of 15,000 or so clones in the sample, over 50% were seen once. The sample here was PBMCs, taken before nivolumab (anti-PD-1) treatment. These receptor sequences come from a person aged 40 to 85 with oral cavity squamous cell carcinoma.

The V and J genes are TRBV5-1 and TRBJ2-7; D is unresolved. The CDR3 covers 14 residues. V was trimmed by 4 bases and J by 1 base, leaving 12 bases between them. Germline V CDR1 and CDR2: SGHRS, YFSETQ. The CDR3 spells CASSADTVSYEQYF. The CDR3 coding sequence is TGCGCCAGCAGCGCAGACACAGTTTCCTACGAGCAGTACTTC.

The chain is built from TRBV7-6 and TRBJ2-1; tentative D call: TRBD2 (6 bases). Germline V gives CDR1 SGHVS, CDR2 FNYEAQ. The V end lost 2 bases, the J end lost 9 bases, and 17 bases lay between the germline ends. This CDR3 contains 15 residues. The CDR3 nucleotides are TGTGCCAGCAGCTTAAGTAGTGGGAGGTCGGGTGAGCAGTTCTTC. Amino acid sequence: CASSLSSGRSGEQFF.

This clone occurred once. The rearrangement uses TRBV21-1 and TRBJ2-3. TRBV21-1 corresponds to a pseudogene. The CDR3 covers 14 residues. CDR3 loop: CASSKGRWPDPQYF. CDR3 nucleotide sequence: TGTGCCAGCAGCAAAGGGCGCTGGCCTGATCCGCAGTATTTT.

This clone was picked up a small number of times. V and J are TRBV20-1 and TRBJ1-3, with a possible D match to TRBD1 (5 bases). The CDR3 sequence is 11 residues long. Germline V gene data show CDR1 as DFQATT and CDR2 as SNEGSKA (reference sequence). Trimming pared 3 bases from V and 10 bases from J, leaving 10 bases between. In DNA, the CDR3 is TGCAGTGCTAGCGGACATGGGACCATATATTTT. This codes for CSASGHGTIYF.

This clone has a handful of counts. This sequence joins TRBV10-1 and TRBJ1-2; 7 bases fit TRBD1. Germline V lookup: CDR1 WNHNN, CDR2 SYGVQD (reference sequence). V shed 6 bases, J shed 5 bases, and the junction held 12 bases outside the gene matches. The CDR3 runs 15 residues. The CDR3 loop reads CASRYGTEHQYGYTF. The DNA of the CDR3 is TGCGCCAGCAGATACGGGACAGAACACCAATATGGCTACACCTTC.

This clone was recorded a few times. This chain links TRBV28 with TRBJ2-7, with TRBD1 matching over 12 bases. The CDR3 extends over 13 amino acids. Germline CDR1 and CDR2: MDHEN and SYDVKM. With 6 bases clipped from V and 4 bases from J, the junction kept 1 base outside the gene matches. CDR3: CASRGQGAYEQYF. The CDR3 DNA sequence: TGTGCCAGCAGGGGACAGGGGGCTTACGAGCAGTACTTC.

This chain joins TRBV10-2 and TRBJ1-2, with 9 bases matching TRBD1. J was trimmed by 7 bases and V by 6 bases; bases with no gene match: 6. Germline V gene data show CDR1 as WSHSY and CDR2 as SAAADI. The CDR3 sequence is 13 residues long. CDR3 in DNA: TGCGCCAGCAGGCGGGGGACAGGGTTTGGCTACACCTTC. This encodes CASRRGTGFGYTF.

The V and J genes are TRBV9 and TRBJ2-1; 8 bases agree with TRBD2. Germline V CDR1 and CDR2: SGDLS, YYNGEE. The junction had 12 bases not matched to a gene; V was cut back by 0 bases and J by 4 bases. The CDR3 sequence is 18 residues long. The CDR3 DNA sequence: TGTGCCAGCAGCGTAGCGGCTAGCGGGCGTGCAGCATACAATGAGCAGTTCTTC. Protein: CASSVAASGRAAYNEQFF.

The CDR3 sequence is CASSWSGGATLSTDTQYF. CDR3 in DNA: TGTGCCAGCAGCTGGAGCGGGGGGGCGACCCTTAGCACAGATACGCAGTATTTT. The chain recombines TRBV7-6 with TRBJ2-3; 10 bases line up with TRBD2. With 4 bases clipped from V and 0 bases from J, the junction kept 10 bases outside the gene matches. CDR1 and CDR2 from the germline V gene are SGHVS and FNYEAQ. CDR3 length equals 18 residues.

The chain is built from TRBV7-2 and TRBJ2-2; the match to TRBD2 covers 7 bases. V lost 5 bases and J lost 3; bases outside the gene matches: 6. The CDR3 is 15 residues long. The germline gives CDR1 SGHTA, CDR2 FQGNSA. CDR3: CASSPGAGDTGELFF. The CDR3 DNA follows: TGTGCCAGCAGCCCCGGGGCGGGGGACACCGGGGAGCTGTTTTTT. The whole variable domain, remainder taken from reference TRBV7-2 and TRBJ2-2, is GAGVSQSPSNKVTEKGKDVELRCDPISGHTALYWYRQSLGQGLEFLIYFQGNSAPDKSGLPSDRFSAERTGGSVSTLTIQRTQQEDSAVYLCASSPGAGDTGELFFGEGSRLTVL.

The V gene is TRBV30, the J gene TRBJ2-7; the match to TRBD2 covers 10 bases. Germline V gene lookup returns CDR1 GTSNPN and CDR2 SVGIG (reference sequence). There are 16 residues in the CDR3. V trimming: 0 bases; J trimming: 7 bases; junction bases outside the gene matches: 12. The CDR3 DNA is TGTGCCTGGAGTGTACTGGGGCAGCGGGAGGGACGGGAGCAGTACTTC. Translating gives CAWSVLGQREGREQYF.

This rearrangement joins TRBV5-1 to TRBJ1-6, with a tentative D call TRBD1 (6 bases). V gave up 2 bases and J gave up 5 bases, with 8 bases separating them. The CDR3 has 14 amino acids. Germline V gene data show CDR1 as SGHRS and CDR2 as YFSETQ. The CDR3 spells CASSLGGNNSPLHF. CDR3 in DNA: TGCGCCAGCAGCTTAGGGGGGAATAATTCACCCCTCCACTTT.